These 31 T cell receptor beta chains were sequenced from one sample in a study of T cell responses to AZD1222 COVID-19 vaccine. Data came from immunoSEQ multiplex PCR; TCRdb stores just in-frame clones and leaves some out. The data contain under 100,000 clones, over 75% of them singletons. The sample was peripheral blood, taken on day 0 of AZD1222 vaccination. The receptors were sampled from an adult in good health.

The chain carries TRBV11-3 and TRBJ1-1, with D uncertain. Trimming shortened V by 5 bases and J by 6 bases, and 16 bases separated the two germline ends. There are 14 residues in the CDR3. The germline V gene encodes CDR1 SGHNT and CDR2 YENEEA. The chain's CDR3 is CASSPQTTRAEAFF. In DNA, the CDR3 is TGTGCCAGCAGCCCACAGACAACTAGGGCTGAAGCTTTCTTT. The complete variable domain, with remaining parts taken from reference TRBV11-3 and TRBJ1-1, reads EAGVVQSPRYKIIEKKQPVAFWCNPISGHNTLYWYLQNLGQGPELLIRYENEEAVDDSQLPKDRFSAERLKGVDSTLKIQPAELGDSAVYLCASSPQTTRAEAFFGQGTRLTVV.

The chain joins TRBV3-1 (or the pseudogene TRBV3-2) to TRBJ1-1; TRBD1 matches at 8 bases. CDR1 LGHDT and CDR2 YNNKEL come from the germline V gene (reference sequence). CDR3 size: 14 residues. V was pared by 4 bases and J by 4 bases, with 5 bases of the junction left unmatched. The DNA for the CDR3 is TGTGCCAGCAGCCTCCGGACAGGGATCACTGAAGCTTTCTTT. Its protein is CASSLRTGITEAFF.

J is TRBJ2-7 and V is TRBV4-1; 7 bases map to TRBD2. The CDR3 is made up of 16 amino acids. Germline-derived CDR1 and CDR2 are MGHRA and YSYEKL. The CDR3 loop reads CPTSRRGGTNSYEQYF. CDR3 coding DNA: TGCCCCACCAGCCGACGGGGCGGGACTAACTCCTACGAGCAGTACTTC.

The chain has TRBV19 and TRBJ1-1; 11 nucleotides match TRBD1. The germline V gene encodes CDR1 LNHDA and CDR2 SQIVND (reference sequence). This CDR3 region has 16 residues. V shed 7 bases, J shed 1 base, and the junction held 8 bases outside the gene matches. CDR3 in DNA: TGTGCCAGTATTATGGACAGGGGGCGAAGGAACACTGAAGCTTTCTTT. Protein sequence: CASIMDRGRRNTEAFF. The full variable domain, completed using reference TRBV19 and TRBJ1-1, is DGGITQSPKYLFRKEGQNVTLSCEQNLNHDAMYWYRQDPGQGLRLIYYSQIVNDFQKGDIAEGYSVSREKKESFPLTVTSAQKNPTAFYLCASIMDRGRRNTEAFFGQGTRLTVV.

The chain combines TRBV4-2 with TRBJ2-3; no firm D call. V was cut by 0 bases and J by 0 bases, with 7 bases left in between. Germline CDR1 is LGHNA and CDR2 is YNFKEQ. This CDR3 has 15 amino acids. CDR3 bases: TGTGCCAGCAGCCAAGACCTACAAAGCACAGATACGCAGTATTTT. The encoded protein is CASSQDLQSTDTQYF.

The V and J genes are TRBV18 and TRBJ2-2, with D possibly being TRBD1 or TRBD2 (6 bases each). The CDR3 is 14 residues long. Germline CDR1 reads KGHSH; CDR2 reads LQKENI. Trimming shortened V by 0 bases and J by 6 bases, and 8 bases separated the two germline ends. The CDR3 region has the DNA TGTGCCAGCTCACCACCGAGGGGGGCCGGGGAGCTGTTTTTT. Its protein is CASSPPRGAGELFF.

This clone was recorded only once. In DNA form, the CDR3 reads TGTGCCAGCAAGTGGGGCTGGGTTTCGGGACAGCCCCAGCATTTT. Translating it yields CASKWGWVSGQPQHF. This chain links TRBV7-2 with TRBJ1-5; a weak D match, TRBD1 (5 bases). CDR3 length equals 15 residues. Trimming stripped 7 bases from V and 7 bases from J, with 20 bases between. The germline gives CDR1 SGHTA, CDR2 FQGNSA.

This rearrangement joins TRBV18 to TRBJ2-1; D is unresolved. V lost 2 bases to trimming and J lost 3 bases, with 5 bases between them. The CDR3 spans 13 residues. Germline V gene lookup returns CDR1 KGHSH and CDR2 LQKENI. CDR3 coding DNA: TGTGCCAGCTCACCAGGGGTCTACAATGAGCAGTTCTTC. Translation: CASSPGVYNEQFF.

The CDR3 region is CAWSASTYSNQPQHF. The CDR3 DNA is TGTGCCTGGAGTGCCTCCACTTATAGCAATCAGCCCCAGCATTTT. V and J are TRBV30 and TRBJ1-5, with D hard to call. The germline V gene has CDR1 GTSNPN and CDR2 SVGIG (reference sequence). V lost 1 base and J lost 0, with 10 bases in between. This CDR3 has 15 residues.

This CDR3 reads CASTSGGGFSTGELFF. The CDR3 DNA sequence: TGTGCCAGCACCTCAGGTGGGGGATTTAGCACCGGGGAGCTGTTTTTT. J is TRBJ2-2 and V is TRBV5-4; D may be TRBD1 or TRBD2 (5 bases each). This CDR3 contains 16 residues. Germline values: CDR1 SGHNT, CDR2 YYREEE (reference sequence). V shed 6 bases and J shed 4 bases, with 19 bases lying between them.

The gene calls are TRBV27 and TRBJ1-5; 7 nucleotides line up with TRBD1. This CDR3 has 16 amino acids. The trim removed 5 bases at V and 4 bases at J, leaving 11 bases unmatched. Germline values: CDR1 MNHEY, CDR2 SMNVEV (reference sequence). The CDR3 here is CASSPLGQVLNQPQHF. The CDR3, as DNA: TGTGCCAGCAGTCCTCTTGGACAGGTCTTAAATCAGCCCCAGCATTTT.

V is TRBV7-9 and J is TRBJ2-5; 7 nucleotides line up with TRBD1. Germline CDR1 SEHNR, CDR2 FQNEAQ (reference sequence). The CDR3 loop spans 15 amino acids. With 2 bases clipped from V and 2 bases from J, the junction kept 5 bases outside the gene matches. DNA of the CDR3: TGTGCCAGCAGCTTAACGGGACAGCTTCAAGAGACCCAGTACTTC. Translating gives CASSLTGQLQETQYF.

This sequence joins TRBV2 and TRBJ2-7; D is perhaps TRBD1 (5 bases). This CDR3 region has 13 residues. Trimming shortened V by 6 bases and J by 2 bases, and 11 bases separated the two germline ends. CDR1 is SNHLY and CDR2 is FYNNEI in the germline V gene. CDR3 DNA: TGTGCCAGCAGCTGGGGCCCTACCTACGAGCAGTACTTC. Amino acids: CASSWGPTYEQYF.

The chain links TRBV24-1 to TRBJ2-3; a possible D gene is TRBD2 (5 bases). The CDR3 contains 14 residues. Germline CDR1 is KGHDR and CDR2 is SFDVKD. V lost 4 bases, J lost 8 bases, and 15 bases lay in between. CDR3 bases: TGTGCCACCAGTGAGACCCGGGCGGGTGGTACGCAGTATTTT. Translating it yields CATSETRAGGTQYF.

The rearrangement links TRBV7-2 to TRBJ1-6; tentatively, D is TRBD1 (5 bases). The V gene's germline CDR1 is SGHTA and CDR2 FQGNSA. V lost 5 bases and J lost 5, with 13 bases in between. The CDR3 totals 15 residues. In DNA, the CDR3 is TGTGCCAGCAGCCCGAGACAGACAAATAATTCACCCCTCCACTTT. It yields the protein CASSPRQTNNSPLHF.

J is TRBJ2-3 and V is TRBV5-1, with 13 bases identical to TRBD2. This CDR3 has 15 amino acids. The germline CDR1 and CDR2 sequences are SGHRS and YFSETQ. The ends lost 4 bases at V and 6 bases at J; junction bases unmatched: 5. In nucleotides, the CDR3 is TGCGCCAGCAGCCTCGGGACTAGCGGGACCGATACGCAGTATTTT. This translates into CASSLGTSGTDTQYF.

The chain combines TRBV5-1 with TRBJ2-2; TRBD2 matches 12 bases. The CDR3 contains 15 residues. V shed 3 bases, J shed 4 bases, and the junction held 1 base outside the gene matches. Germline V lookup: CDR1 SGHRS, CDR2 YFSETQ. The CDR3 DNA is TGCGCCAGCAGCTCGACTAGCGGGGGCACCGGGGAGCTGTTTTTT. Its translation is CASSSTSGGTGELFF.

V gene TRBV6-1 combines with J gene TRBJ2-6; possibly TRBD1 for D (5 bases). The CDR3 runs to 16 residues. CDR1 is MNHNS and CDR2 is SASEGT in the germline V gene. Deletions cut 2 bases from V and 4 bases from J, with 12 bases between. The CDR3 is CASSETRATGANVLTF. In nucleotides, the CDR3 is TGTGCCAGCAGTGAAACCAGGGCAACCGGGGCCAACGTCCTGACTTTC.

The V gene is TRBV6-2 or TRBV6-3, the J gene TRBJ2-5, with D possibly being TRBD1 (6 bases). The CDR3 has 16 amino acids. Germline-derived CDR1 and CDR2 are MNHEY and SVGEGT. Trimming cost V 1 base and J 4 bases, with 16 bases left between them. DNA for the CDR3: TGTGCCAGCAGTTACTGGCAGGGGCAGGGCGGAGAGACCCAGTACTTC. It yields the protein CASSYWQGQGGETQYF.

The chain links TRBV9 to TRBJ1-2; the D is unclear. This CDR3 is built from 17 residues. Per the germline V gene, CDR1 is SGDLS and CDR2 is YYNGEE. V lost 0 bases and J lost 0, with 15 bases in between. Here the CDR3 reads CASSVEREGLTNYGYTF. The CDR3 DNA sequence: TGTGCCAGCAGCGTAGAGAGAGAAGGTTTAACTAACTATGGCTACACCTTC.

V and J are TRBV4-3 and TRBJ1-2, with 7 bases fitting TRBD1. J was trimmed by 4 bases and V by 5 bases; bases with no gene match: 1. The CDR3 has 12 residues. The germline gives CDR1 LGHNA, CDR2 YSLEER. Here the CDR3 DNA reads TGCGCCAGCAGCTGGGACAGCTATGGCTACACCTTC. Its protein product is CASSWDSYGYTF.

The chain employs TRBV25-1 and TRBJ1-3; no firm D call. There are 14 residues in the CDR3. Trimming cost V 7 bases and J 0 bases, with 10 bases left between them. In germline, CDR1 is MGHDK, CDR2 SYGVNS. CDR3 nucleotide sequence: TGTGCCAGCACCAGTTCACCCTCTGGAAACACCATATATTTT. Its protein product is CASTSSPSGNTIYF. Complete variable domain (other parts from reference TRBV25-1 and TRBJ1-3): EADIYQTPRYLVIGTGKKITLECSQTMGHDKMYWYQQDPGMELHLIHYSYGVNSTEKGDLSSESTVSRIRTEHFPLTLESARPSHTSQYLCASTSSPSGNTIYFGEGSWLTVV.

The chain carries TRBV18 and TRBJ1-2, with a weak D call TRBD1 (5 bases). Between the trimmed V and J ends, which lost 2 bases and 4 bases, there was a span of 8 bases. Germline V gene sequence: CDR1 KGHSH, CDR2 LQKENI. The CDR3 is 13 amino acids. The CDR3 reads CASSPEGTYGYTF. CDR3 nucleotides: TGTGCCAGCTCACCAGAGGGGACCTATGGCTACACCTTC.

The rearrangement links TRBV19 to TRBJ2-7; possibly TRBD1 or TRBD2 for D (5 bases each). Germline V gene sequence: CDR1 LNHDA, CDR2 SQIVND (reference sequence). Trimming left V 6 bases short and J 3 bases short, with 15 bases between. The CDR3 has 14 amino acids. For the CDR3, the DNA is TGTGCCAGTAGCCGACAGAGTGGGGGCTACGAGCAGTACTTC. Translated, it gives CASSRQSGGYEQYF.

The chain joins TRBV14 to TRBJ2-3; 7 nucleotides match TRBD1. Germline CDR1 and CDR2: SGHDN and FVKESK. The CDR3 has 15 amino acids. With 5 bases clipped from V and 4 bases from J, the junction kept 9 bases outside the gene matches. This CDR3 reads CASSTWGQGADTQYF. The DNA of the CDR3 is TGTGCCAGCAGCACCTGGGGGCAGGGGGCAGATACGCAGTATTTT. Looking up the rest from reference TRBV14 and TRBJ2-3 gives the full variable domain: EAGVTQFPSHSVIEKGQTVTLRCDPISGHDNLYWYRRVMGKEIKFLLHFVKESKQDESGMPNNRFLAERTGGTYSTLKVQPAELEDSGVYFCASSTWGQGADTQYFGPGTRLTVL.

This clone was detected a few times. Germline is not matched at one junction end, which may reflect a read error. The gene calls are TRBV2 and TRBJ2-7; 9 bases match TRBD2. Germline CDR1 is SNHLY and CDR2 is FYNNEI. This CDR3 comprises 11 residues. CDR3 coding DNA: TGCGCAGGGCGGGGGGGCCACGAGCAGTACTTC. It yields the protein CAGRGGHEQYF. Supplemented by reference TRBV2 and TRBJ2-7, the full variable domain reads EPEVTQTPSHQVTQMGQEVILRCVPISNHLYFYWYRQILGQKVEFLVSFYNNEISEKSEIFDDQFSVERPDGSNFTLKIRSTKLEDSAMYFCAGRGGHEQYFGPGTRLTVT.

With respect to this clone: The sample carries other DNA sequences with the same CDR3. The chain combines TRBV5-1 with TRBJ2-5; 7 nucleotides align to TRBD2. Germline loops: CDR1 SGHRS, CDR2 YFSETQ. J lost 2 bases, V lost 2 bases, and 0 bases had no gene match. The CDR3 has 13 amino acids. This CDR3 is CASSFGGQETQYF. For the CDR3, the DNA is TGCGCCAGCAGCTTCGGGGGGCAAGAGACCCAGTACTTC.

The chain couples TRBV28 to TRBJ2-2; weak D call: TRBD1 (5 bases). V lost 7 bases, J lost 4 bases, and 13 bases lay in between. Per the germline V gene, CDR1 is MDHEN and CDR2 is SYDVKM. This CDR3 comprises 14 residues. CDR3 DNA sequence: TGTGCCAGCAAGGACACCCCGAGCACCGGGGAGCTGTTTTTT. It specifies CASKDTPSTGELFF. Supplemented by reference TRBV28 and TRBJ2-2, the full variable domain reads DVKVTQSSRYLVKRTGEKVFLECVQDMDHENMFWYRQDPGLGLRLIYFSYDVKMKEKGDIPEGYSVSREKKERFSLILESASTNQTSMYLCASKDTPSTGELFFGEGSRLTVL.

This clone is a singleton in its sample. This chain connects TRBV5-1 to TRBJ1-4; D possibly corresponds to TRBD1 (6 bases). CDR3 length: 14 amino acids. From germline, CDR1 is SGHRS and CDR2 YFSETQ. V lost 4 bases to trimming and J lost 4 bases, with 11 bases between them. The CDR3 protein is CASSPGHLNEKLFF. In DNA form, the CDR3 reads TGCGCCAGCAGCCCGGGACACCTTAATGAAAAACTGTTTTTT.

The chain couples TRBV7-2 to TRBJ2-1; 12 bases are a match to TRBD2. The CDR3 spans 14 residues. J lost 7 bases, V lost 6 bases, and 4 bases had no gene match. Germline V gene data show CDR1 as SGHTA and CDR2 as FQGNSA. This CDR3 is CASRTSGGANEQFF. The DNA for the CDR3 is TGTGCCAGCAGGACTAGCGGGGGAGCAAATGAGCAGTTCTTC.

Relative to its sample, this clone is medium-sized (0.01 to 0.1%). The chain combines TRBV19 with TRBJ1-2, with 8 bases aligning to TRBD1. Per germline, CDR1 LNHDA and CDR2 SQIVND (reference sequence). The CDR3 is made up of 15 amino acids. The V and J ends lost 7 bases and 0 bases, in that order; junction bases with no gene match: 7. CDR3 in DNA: TGTGCCAGTAACCGGGACAGGTATACTAACTATGGCTACACCTTC. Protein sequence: CASNRDRYTNYGYTF. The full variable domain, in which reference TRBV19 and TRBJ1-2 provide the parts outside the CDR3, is DGGITQSPKYLFRKEGQNVTLSCEQNLNHDAMYWYRQDPGQGLRLIYYSQIVNDFQKGDIAEGYSVSREKKESFPLTVTSAQKNPTAFYLCASNRDRYTNYGYTFGSGTRLTVV.